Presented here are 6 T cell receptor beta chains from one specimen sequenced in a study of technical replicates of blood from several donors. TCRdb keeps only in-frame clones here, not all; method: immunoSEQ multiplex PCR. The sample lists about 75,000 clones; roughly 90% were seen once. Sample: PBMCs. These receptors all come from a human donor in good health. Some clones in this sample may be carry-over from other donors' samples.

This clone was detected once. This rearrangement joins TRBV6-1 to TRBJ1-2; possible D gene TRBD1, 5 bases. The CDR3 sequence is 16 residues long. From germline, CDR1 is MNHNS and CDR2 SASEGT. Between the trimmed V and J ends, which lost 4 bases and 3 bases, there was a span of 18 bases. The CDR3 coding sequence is TGTGCCAGCAGTGGACGACAGAGCCCCGGGTACTATGGCTACACCTTC. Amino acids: CASSGRQSPGYYGYTF.

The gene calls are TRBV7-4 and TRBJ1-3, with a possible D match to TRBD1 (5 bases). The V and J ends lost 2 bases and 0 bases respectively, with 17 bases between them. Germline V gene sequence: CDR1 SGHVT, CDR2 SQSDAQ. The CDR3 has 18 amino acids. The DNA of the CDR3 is TGTGCCAGCAGCTTAAGTTGGCTCCCGGGGGACTCTGGAAACACCATATATTTT. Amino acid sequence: CASSLSWLPGDSGNTIYF.

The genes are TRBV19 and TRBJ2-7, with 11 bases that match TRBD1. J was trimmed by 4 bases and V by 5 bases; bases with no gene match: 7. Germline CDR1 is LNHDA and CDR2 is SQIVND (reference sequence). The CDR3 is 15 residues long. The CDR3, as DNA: TGTGCCAGTAGTTCAGGACAGGGGGCTGGTTACGAGCAGTACTTC. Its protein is CASSSGQGAGYEQYF.

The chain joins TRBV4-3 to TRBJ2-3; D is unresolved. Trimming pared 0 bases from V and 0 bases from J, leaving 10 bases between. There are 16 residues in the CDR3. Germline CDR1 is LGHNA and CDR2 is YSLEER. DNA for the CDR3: TGCGCCAGCAGCCAAGATTACGGTTTTAGCACAGATACGCAGTATTTT. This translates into CASSQDYGFSTDTQYF.

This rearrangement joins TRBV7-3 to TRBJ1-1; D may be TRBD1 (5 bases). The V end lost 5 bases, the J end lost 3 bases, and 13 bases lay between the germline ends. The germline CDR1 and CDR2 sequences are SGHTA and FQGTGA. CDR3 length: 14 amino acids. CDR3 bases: TGTGCCAGCAGCCTCGGGGGAGTAGACACTGAAGCTTTCTTT. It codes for CASSLGGVDTEAFF.

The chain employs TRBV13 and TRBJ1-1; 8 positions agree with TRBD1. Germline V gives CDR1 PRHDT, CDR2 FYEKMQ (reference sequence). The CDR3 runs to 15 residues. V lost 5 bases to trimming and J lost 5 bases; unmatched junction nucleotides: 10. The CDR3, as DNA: TGTGCCAGCAGCCCCGGACAGGGCGGATTTACTGAAGCTTTCTTT. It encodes CASSPGQGGFTEAFF.